The TCR beta chain under discussion was sequenced for a study of cytomegalovirus exposure and HLA in healthy donors. Looking at the study overall: A later analysis reported the same platform for the 110 or so validation repertoires and the 500 to 700 first-cohort repertoires.

TCRdb's copy holds only in-frame clones and misses some; the assay was immunoSEQ multiplex PCR. The sample includes 250,000 to 400,000 clones, 75% to 90% of them seen just once. Details on this clone: Its specificity is unknown.

The CDR3 has 14 residues. The ends were cut back, 5 bases at V and 1 base at J, with 10 bases in the middle. Per germline, CDR1 LGHNA and CDR2 YSLEER. Study results and limitations: In vitro testing confirmed a few CMV-associated chains as specific for CMV antigens. According to reports, the classifier identified cytomegalovirus status with high specificity and sensitivity.

V usage is TRBV4-3 and J usage is TRBJ2-3; the D is unclear. The specimen sequenced was PBMCs. The source is a woman aged 30 to 39 in good health and CMV-seropositive. CDR3 amino acids: CASSLAERTDTQYF. CDR3 bases: TGCGCCAGCAGCTTGGCGGAGCGCACAGATACGCAGTATTTT.